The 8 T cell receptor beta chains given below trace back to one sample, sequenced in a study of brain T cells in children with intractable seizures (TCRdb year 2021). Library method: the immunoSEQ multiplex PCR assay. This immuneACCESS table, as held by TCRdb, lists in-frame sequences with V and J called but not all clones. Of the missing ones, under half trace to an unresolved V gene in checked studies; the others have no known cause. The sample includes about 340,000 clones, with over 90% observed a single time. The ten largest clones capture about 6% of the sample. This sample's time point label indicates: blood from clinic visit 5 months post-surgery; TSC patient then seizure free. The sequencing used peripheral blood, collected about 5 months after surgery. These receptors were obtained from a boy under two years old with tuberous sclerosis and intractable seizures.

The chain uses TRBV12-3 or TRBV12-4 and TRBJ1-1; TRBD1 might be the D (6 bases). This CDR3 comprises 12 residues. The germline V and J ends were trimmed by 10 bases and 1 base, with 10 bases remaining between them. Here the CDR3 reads CAKRTANTEAFF. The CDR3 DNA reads TGTGCCAAAAGGACAGCGAACACTGAAGCTTTCTTT.

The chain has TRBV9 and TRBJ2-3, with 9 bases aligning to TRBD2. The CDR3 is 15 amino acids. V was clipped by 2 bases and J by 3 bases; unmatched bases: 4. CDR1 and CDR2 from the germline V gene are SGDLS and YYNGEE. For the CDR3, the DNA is TGTGCCAGCAGCGTCACGGCGGGGGGGACAGATACGCAGTATTTT. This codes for CASSVTAGGTDTQYF.

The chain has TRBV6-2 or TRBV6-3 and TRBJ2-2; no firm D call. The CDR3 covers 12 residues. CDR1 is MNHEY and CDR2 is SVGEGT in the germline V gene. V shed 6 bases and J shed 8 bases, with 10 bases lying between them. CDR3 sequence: CASSRIRGELFF. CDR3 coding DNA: TGTGCCAGCAGCAGGATAAGAGGGGAGCTGTTTTTT.

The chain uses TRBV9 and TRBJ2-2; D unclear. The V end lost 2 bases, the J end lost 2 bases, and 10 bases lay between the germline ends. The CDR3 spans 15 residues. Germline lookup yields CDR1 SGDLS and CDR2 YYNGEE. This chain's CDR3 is CASSVSLTNTGELFF. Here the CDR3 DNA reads TGTGCCAGCAGCGTTAGCCTCACCAACACCGGGGAGCTGTTTTTT.

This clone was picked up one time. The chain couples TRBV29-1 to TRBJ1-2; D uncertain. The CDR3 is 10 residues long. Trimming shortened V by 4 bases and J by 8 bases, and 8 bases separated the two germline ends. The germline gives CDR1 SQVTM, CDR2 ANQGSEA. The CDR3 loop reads CSVAEEGYTF. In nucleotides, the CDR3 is TGCAGCGTTGCAGAGGAAGGCTACACCTTC.

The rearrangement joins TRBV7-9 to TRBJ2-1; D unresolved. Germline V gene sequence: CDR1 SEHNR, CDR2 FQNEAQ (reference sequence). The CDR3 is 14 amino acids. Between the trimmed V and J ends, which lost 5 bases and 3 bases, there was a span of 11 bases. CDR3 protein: CASSPRLGYNEQFF. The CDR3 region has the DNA TGTGCCAGCAGCCCACGGTTGGGCTACAATGAGCAGTTCTTC.

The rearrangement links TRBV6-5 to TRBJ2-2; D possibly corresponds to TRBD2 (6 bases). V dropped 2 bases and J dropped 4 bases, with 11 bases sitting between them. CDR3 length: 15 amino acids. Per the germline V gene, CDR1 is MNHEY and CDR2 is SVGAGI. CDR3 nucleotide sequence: TGTGCCAGCAGTTACCAATCCGGGGGCACCGGGGAGCTGTTTTTT. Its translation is CASSYQSGGTGELFF.

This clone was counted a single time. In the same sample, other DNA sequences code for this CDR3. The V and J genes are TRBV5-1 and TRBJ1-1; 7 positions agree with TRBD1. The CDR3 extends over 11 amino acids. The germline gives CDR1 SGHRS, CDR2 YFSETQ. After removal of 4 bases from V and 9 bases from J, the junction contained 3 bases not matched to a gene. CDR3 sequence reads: CASSADRQAFF. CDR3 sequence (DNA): TGCGCCAGCAGCGCGGACAGGCAAGCTTTCTTT.